The rows below give T cell receptor beta chains drawn from one sample of a study of neurological immune-mediated disorders. TCRdb recomputed calls from the 5' RACE reads with MiXCR, one row per CDR3 protein. The sample includes some 26,000 distinct CDR3 sequences, around 6.3% of them seen just once. The sequencing sample was made of PBMCs. These receptors came from a woman aged 50 to 60 in good health. Both conserved end residues are part of each CDR3. The order of the fields is J gene, V gene, CDR3 protein.

J: TRBJ2-5
V: TRBV5-6
CDR3: CASSPGSGGAYQETQYF

J: TRBJ1-1
V: TRBV7-9
CDR3: CASRKQGLNTEAFF

J: TRBJ2-6
V: TRBV28
CDR3: CASSLARANVLTF

J: TRBJ2-7
V: TRBV28
CDR3: CASSAGSLNYEQYF

J: TRBJ2-1
V: TRBV6-1
CDR3: CASISSYNEQFF

J: TRBJ2-5
V: TRBV20-1
CDR3: CSARRASGETQYF

J: TRBJ2-7
V: TRBV20-1
CDR3: CSATYPGPGYEQYF

J: TRBJ2-1
V: TRBV27
CDR3: CASSGRTGEQFF

J: TRBJ1-2
V: TRBV20-1
CDR3: CSARDPRGSYGYTF

J: TRBJ1-5
V: TRBV20-1
CDR3: CSARGEINQPQHF

J: TRBJ2-7
V: TRBV20-1
CDR3: CSAGALAGVEQYF

J: TRBJ1-2
V: TRBV2
CDR3: CASSERQDYGYTF

J: TRBJ1-1
V: TRBV18
CDR3: CASSPNSLNTEAFF

J: TRBJ1-6
V: TRBV20-1
CDR3: CSARDTGADSPLHF

J: TRBJ1-4
V: TRBV5-1
CDR3: CASSLEGIGEKLFF

J: TRBJ2-7
V: TRBV12-3/TRBV12-4
CDR3: CASSPYRATYEQYF

J: TRBJ2-3
V: TRBV14
CDR3: CASSQSPGTTDTQYF

J: TRBJ2-4
V: TRBV20-1
CDR3: CSAIAGVAKNIQYF

J: TRBJ1-5
V: TRBV20-1
CDR3: CSARPFDRAHQPQHF

J: TRBJ2-7
V: TRBV7-2
CDR3: CASSLGIPSYEQYF

J: TRBJ2-5
V: TRBV4-1
CDR3: CASSQDRGPGGVQETQYF

J: TRBJ2-3
V: TRBV29-1
CDR3: CSVGSSGTDTQYF

J: TRBJ1-1
V: TRBV5-1
CDR3: CASTRDRNTEAFF

J: TRBJ2-2
V: TRBV20-1
CDR3: CSATTTGNTGELFF

J: TRBJ1-6
V: TRBV28
CDR3: CASSFIRGTGGHNSPLHF

J: TRBJ1-4
V: TRBV9
CDR3: CASSPGQGNEKLFF

J: TRBJ2-7
V: TRBV28
CDR3: CASTPWEGAYEQYF

J: TRBJ2-1
V: TRBV25-1
CDR3: CASSDQLNSYNEQFF

J: TRBJ2-5
V: TRBV20-1
CDR3: CSATPSGSVEETQYF

J: TRBJ1-5
V: TRBV5-1
CDR3: CASRPGALSNQPQHF

J: TRBJ1-2
V: TRBV20-1
CDR3: CSALPDKNYGYTF

J: TRBJ2-7
V: TRBV29-1
CDR3: CSVDGVGGSYEQYF

J: TRBJ2-1
V: TRBV20-1
CDR3: CSARTESNEQFF

J: TRBJ1-2
V: TRBV20-1
CDR3: CSARAGSDGYTF

J: TRBJ2-3
V: TRBV12-3/TRBV12-4
CDR3: CASSLGLLAGVLTDTQYF

J: TRBJ1-1
V: TRBV6-5
CDR3: CASSYVGQKNTEAFF

J: TRBJ2-2
V: TRBV5-1
CDR3: CASSFSGANTGELFF

J: TRBJ2-5
V: TRBV7-9
CDR3: CASSHPIRDRGRGYRETQYF

J: TRBJ2-5
V: TRBV10-3
CDR3: CATSPQGFETQYF

J: TRBJ1-1
V: TRBV5-1
CDR3: CASSPTGGYTEAFF

J: TRBJ1-1
V: TRBV7-6
CDR3: CASSQGLGREAFF

J: TRBJ1-6
V: TRBV5-1
CDR3: CASSLDSGLKSPLHF